One T cell receptor beta chain is described in this entry. As yet, its antigen is unknown. These data are taken from a study of CD8 T cells in Susac syndrome. Study observations and caveats: CD4+ repertoires of Susac syndrome patients lacked detectable clonal expansion.

Sequencing of TCR beta, carried out with a high-throughput approach, was applied to CD8+ and CD4+ T cells from the blood. An input of roughly 0.45 to 1 ug of RNA was subjected to reverse transcription using random hexamers. TCRdb ran MiXCR on the immunoSEQ multiplex PCR reads and lists one entry per CDR3 protein. The sample holds tens of thousands of distinct CDR3 sequences, just under 95% seen once. The receptor comes from a human donor with Susac syndrome. What was sequenced was CD4+ T cells from PBMCs.

The DNA for the CDR3 is TGTGCCAGCAGCTTAGTCCTAGGTGCAACCAATGAGCAGTTCTTC. Protein product: CASSLVLGATNEQFF. V gene TRBV7-6 combines with J gene TRBJ2-1, with D unclear. Trimming took 1 base from V and 6 from J, leaving 13 bases between them. Germline-derived CDR1 and CDR2 are SGHVS and FNYEAQ. CDR3 length: 15 amino acids.